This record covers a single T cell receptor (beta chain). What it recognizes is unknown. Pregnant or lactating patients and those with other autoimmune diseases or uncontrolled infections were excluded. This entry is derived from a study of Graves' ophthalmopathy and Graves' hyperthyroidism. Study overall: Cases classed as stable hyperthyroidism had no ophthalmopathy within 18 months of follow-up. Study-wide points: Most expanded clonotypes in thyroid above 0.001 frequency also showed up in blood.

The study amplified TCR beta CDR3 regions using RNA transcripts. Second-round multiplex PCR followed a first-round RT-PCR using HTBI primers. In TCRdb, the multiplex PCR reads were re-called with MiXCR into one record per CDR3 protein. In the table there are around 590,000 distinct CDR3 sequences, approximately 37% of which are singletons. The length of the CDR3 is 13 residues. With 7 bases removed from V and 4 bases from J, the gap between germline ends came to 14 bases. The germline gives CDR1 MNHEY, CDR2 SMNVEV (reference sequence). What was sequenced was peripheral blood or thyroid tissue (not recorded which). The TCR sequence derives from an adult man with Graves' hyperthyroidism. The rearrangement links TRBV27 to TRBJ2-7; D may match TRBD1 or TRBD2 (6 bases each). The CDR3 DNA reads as TGTGCCAGCATGAGGGGGGCCGGTTACGAGCAGTACTTC. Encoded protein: CASMRGAGYEQYF.